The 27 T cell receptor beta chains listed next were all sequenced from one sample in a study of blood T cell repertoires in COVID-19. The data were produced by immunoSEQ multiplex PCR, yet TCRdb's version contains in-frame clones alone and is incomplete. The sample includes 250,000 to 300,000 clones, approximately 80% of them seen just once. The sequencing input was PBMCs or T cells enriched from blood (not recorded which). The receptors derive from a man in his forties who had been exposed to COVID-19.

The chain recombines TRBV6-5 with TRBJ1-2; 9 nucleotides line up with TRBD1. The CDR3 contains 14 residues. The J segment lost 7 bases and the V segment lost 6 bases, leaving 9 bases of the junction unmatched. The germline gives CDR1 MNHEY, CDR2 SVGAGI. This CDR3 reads CASRPTGGRGGYTF. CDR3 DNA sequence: TGTGCCAGCAGACCTACAGGGGGCAGGGGTGGCTACACCTTC.

This CDR3 is CASSERGQGEAFF. The CDR3 DNA sequence: TGTGCCAGCAGTGAAAGGGGGCAGGGCGAAGCTTTCTTT. The chain combines TRBV6-1 with TRBJ1-1; TRBD1 matches 7 bases. Trimming at V came to 2 bases and at J to 8 bases, leaving 5 bases not matched to a gene. There are 13 residues in the CDR3. Per the germline V gene, CDR1 is MNHNS and CDR2 is SASEGT.

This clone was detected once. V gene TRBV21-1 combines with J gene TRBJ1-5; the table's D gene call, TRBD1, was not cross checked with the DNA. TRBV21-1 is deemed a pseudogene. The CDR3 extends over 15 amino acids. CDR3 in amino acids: CASSPPWRVWAFEHF. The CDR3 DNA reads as TGTGCCAGCAGCCCCCCTTGGCGCGTTTGGGCGTTTGAGCATTTT.

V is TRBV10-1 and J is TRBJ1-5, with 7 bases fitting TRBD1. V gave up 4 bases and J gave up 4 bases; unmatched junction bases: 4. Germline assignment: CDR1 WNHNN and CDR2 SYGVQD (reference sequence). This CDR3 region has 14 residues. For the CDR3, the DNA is TGCGCCAGCAGTGCCGGGACAGCGAATCAGCCCCAGCATTTT. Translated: CASSAGTANQPQHF.

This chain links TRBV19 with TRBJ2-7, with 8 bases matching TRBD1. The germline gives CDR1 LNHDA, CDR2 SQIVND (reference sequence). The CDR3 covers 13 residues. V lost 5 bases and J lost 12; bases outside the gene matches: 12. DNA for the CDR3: TGTGCCAGTAGTCCCGCGGACAGGGATAGTCTGTACTTC. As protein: CASSPADRDSLYF.

The chain's CDR3 is CASSLAGGAFF. The CDR3 nucleotides read TGTGCCAGCAGTTTGGCAGGGGGGGCTTTCTTT. The chain joins TRBV12-3 or TRBV12-4 to TRBJ1-1; TRBD1 matches 7 bases. The CDR3 length is 11 residues. Trimming took 3 bases from V and 11 from J; bases not matched to a gene: 3.

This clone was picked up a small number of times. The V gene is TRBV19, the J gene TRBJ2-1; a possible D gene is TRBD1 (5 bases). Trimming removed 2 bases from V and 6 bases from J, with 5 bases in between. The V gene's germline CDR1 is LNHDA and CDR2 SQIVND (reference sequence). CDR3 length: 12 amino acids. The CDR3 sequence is CASSIQGNEQFF. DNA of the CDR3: TGTGCCAGTAGTATACAGGGCAATGAGCAGTTCTTC.

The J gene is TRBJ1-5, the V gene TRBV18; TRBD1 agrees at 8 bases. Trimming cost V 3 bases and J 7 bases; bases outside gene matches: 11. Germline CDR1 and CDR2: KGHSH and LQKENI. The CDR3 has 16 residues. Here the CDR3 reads CASSPPSGGAGQPQHF. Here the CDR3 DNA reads TGTGCCAGCTCACCTCCCTCAGGGGGCGCAGGACAGCCCCAGCATTTT.

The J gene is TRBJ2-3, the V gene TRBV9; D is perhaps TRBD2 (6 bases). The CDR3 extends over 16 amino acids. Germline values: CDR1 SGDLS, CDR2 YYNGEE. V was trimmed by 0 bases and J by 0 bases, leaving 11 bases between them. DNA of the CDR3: TGTGCCAGCAGCGTAGCGGGAGAGTCTAGCACAGATACGCAGTATTTT. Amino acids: CASSVAGESSTDTQYF.

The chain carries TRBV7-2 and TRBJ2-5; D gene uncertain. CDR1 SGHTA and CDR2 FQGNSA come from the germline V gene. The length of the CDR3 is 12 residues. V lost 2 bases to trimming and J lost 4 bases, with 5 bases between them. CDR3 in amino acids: CASSLPIETQYF. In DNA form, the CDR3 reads TGTGCCAGCAGCTTACCTATAGAGACCCAGTACTTC. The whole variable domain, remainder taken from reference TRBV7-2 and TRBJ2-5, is GAGVSQSPSNKVTEKGKDVELRCDPISGHTALYWYRQSLGQGLEFLIYFQGNSAPDKSGLPSDRFSAERTGGSVSTLTIQRTQQEDSAVYLCASSLPIETQYFGPGTRLLVL.

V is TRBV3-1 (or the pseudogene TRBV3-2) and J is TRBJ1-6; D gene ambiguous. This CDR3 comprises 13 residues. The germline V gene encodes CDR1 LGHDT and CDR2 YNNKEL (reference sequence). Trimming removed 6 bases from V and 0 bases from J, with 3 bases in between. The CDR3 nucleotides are TGTGCCAGCAGGAGCTCCTATAATTCACCCCTCCACTTT. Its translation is CASRSSYNSPLHF.

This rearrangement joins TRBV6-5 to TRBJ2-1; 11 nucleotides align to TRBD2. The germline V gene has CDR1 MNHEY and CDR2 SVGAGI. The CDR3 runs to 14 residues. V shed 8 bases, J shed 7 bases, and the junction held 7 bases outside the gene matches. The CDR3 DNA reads TGTGCCAGCTCGATAGCGGGAGGGCGGAATGAGCAGTTCTTC. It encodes CASSIAGGRNEQFF.

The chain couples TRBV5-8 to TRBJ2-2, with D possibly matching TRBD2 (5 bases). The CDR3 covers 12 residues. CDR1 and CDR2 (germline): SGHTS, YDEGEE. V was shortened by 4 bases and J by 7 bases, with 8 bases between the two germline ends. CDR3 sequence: CASSPSRGELFF. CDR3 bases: TGTGCCAGCAGCCCTAGCCGCGGGGAGCTGTTTTTT.

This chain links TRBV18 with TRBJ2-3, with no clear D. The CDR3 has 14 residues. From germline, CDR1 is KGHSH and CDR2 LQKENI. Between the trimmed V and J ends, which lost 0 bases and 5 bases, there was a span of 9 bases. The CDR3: CASSPPAYQDTQYF. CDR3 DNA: TGTGCCAGCTCACCACCGGCTTACCAAGATACGCAGTATTTT.

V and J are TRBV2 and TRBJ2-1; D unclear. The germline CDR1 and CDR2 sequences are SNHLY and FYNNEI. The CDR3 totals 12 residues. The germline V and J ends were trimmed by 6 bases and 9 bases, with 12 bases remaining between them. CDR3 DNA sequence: TGTGCCAGCAGGCGCCCCGGCGGTGAGCAGTTCTTC. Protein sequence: CASRRPGGEQFF.

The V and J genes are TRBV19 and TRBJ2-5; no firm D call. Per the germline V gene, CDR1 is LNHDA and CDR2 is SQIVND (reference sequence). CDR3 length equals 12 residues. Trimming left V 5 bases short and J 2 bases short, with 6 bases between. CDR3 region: CASSVPQETQYF. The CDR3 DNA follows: TGTGCCAGTAGTGTCCCTCAAGAGACCCAGTACTTC.

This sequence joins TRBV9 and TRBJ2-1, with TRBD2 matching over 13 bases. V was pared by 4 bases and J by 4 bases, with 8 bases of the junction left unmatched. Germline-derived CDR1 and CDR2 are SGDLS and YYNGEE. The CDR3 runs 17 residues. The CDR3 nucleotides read TGTGCCAGCAGCCCTTGGACTAGCGGGGGAATTTACAATGAGCAGTTCTTC. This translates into CASSPWTSGGIYNEQFF. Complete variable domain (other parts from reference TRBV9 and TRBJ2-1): DSGVTQTPKHLITATGQRVTLRCSPRSGDLSVYWYQQSLDQGLQFLIQYYNGEERAKGNILERFSAQQFPDLHSELNLSSLELGDSALYFCASSPWTSGGIYNEQFFGPGTRLTVL.

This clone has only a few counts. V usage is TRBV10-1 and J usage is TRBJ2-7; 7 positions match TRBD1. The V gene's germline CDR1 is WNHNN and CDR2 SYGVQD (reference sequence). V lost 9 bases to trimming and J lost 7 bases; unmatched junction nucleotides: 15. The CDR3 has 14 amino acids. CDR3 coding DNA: TGCGCCAGTAGTATGGGACAGAACTACGGGGAGCAGTACTTC. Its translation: CASSMGQNYGEQYF.

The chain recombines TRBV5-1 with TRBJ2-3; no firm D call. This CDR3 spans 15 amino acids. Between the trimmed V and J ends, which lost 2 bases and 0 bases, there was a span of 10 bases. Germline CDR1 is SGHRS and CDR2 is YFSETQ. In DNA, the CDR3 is TGCGCCAGCAGCTTTTCATTCGGGAGCACAGATACGCAGTATTTT. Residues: CASSFSFGSTDTQYF. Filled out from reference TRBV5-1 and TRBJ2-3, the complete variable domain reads KAGVTQTPRYLIKTRGQQVTLSCSPISGHRSVSWYQQTPGQGLQFLFEYFSETQRNKGNFPGRFSGRQFSNSRSEMNVSTLELGDSALYLCASSFSFGSTDTQYFGPGTRLTVL.

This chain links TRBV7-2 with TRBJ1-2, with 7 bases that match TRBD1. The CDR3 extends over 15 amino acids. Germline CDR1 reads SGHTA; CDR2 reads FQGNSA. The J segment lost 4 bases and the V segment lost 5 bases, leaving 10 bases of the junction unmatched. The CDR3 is CASSPTGTEVYGYTF. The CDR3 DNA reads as TGTGCCAGCAGCCCAACGGGGACAGAGGTCTATGGCTACACCTTC.

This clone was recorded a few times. CDR3 bases: TGCGCCAGCAGCTTACTAGCGGGAGGCGGAGACAGGCAGTACTTC. Residues: CASSLLAGGGDRQYF. The rearrangement uses TRBV5-1 and TRBJ2-7, with 12 bases fitting TRBD2. After removal of 2 bases from V and 9 bases from J, the junction contained 9 bases not matched to a gene. The CDR3 has 15 amino acids. Per germline, CDR1 SGHRS and CDR2 YFSETQ.

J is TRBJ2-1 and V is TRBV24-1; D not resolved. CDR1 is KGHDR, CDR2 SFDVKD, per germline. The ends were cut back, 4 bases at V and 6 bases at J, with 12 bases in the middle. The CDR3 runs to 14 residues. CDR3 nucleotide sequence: TGTGCCACCAGTGACGGCCGACAACCCAATGAGCAGTTCTTC. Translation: CATSDGRQPNEQFF.

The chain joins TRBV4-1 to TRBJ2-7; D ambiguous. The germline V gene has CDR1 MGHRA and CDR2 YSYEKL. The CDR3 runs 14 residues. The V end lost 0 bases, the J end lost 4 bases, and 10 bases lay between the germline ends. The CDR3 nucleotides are TGCGCCAGCAGCCAAGAATTACAGATTTACGAGCAGTACTTC. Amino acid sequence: CASSQELQIYEQYF.

The CDR3: CASSLADGAKVGDTQYF. As DNA, the CDR3 is TGCGCCAGCAGCTTGGCCGACGGAGCAAAAGTCGGAGATACGCAGTATTTT. The genes are TRBV5-1 and TRBJ2-3; D gene ambiguous. Germline lookup yields CDR1 SGHRS and CDR2 YFSETQ. The CDR3 loop spans 17 amino acids. V lost 0 bases to trimming and J lost 5 bases, with 19 bases between them.

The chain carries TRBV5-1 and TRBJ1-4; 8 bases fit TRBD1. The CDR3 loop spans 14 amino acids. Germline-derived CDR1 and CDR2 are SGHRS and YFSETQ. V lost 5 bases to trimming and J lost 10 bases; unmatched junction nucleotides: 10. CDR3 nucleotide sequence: TGCGCCAGCAGTTCGACAGGGGCTTGGGGAAAACTGTTTTTT. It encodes CASSSTGAWGKLFF. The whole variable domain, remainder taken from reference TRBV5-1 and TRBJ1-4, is KAGVTQTPRYLIKTRGQQVTLSCSPISGHRSVSWYQQTPGQGLQFLFEYFSETQRNKGNFPGRFSGRQFSNSRSEMNVSTLELGDSALYLCASSSTGAWGKLFFGSGTQLSVL.

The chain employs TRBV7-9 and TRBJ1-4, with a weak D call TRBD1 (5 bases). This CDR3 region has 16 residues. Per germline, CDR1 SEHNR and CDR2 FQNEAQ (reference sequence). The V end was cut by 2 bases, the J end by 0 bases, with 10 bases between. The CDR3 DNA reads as TGTGCCAGCAGCTTAAACCCGACAGCAACTAATGAAAAACTGTTTTTT. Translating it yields CASSLNPTATNEKLFF.

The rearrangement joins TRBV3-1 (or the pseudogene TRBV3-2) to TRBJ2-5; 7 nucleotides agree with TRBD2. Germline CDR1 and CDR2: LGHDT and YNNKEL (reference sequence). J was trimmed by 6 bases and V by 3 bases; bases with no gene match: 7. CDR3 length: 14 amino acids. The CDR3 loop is CASSQTSYPKTQYF. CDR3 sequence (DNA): TGTGCCAGCAGCCAGACTAGCTACCCAAAGACCCAGTACTTC.